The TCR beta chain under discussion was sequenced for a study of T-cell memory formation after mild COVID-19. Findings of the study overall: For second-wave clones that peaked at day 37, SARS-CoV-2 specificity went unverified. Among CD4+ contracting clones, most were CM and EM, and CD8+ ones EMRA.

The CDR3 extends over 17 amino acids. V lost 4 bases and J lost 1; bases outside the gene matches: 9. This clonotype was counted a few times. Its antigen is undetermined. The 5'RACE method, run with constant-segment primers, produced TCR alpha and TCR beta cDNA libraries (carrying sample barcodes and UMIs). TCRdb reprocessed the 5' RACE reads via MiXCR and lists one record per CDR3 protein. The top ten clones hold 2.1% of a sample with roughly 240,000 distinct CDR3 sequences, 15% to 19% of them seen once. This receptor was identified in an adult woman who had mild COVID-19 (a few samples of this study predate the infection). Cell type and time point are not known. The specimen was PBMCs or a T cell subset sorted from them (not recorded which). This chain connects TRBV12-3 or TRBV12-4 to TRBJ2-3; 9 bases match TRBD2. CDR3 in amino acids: CASSSGLAGPGTDTQYF. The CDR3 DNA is TGTGCCAGCAGTTCGGGTCTAGCGGGACCCGGCACAGATACGCAGTATTTT.